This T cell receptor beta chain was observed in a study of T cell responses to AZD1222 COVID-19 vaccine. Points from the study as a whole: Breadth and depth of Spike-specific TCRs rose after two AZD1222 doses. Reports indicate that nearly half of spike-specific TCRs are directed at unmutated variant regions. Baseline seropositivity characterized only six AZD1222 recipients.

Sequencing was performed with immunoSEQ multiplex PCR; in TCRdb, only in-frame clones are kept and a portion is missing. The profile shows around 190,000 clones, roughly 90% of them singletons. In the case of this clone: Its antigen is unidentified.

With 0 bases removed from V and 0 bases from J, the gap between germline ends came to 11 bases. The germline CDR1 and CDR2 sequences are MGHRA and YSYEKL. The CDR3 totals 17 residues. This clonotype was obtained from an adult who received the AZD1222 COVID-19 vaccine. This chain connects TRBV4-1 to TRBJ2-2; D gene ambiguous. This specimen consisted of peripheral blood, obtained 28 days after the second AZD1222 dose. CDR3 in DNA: TGCGCCAGCAGCCAAGACACCCGGACGGCGAACACCGGGGAGCTGTTTTTT. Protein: CASSQDTRTANTGELFF.